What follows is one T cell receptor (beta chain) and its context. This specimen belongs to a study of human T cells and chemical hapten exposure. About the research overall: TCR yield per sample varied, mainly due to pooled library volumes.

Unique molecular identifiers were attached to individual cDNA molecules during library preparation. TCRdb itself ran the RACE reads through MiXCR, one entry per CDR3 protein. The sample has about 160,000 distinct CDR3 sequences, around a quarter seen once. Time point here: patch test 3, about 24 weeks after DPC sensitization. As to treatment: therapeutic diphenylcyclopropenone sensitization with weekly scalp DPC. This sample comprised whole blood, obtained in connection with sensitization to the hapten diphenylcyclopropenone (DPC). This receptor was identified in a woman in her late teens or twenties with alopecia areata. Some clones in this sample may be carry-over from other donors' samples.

The CDR3 DNA reads TGCGCCAGCAGCCCGACAGGATTGAATCAGCCCCAGCATTTT. It encodes CASSPTGLNQPQHF. The chain joins TRBV4-1 to TRBJ1-5; tentatively, D is TRBD1 (6 bases). The germline V and J ends were trimmed by 4 bases and 4 bases, with 11 bases remaining between them. Per germline, CDR1 MGHRA and CDR2 YSYEKL. The CDR3 is 14 residues long.